One sample yielded the 8 T cell receptor beta chains listed below, sequenced in a study of T cell repertoires in cytomegalovirus infection (dated by TCRdb to the late 2010s). Sequenced using an Illumina HiSeq 1500. TCRdb reran the public reads through fastp at Q25 and MiXCR, keeping productive beta chains. Every entry covers one CDR3 protein and lists the most common genes and DNA from its rows. Here the sample has 250,000 or so distinct CDR3 sequences; about 12% occur a single time. The ten largest make up 1.6% of the sample. Sequencing was done on a sample of PBMCs. The receptors were gathered from a human donor in good health (CMV status not recorded). Some clones in this sample may be carry-over from other donors' samples.

This chain links TRBV19 with TRBJ2-7, with 8 nucleotides matching TRBD2. Trimming took 4 bases from V and 7 from J; bases not matched to a gene: 9. The CDR3 has 14 residues. Per germline, CDR1 LNHDA and CDR2 SQIVND (reference sequence). This CDR3 reads CASSTTGAGGEQYF. CDR3 in DNA: TGTGCCAGTAGTACCACCGGGGCGGGAGGAGAGCAGTACTTC.

In its sample, this clonotype was seen a few times. V gene TRBV5-1 combines with J gene TRBJ2-5, with TRBD1 identical over 8 bases. With V trimmed by 4 bases and J by 4 bases, 3 bases remained unmatched. The V gene's germline CDR1 is SGHRS and CDR2 YFSETQ. This CDR3 comprises 13 residues. The CDR3 sequence: CASSIGTGETQYF. CDR3 nucleotides: TGCGCCAGCAGCATCGGGACAGGAGAGACCCAGTACTTC. The variable domain in full, completed from reference TRBV5-1 and TRBJ2-5, reads KAGVTQTPRYLIKTRGQQVTLSCSPISGHRSVSWYQQTPGQGLQFLFEYFSETQRNKGNFPGRFSGRQFSNSRSEMNVSTLELGDSALYLCASSIGTGETQYFGPGTRLLVL.

This rearrangement joins TRBV2 to TRBJ2-2; perhaps TRBD1 as D (6 bases). The length of the CDR3 is 16 residues. The germline gives CDR1 SNHLY, CDR2 FYNNEI. V lost 1 base and J 1 base, leaving 10 bases between the germline ends. DNA of the CDR3: TGTGCCAGCAGTGAAGGGACAGTAGTGAACACCGGGGAGCTGTTTTTT. Its translation: CASSEGTVVNTGELFF.

This clonotype was found many times. The chain employs TRBV5-1 and TRBJ1-4; 7 bases are a match to TRBD1. Germline loops: CDR1 SGHRS, CDR2 YFSETQ. The CDR3 consists of 14 residues. Losses at the gene ends were 2 bases for V and 4 bases for J; bases not matched to a gene: 2. CDR3 coding DNA: TGCGCCAGCAGCTTCGGACAGGATAATGAAAAACTGTTTTTT. This codes for CASSFGQDNEKLFF.

The table lists this clonotype with many counts. This rearrangement joins TRBV7-2 to TRBJ2-7; a possible D gene is TRBD2 (5 bases). This CDR3 region has 16 residues. Germline assignment: CDR1 SGHTA and CDR2 FQGNSA. Trimming shortened V by 1 base and J by 3 bases, and 16 bases separated the two germline ends. CDR3 loop: CASSLGVSGQGYEQYF. Here the CDR3 DNA reads TGTGCCAGCAGCTTAGGGGTCAGCGGCCAAGGCTACGAGCAGTACTTC.

In this sample, this clonotype turned up many times. The chain links TRBV28 to TRBJ2-6; no clear D gene. V dropped 5 bases and J dropped 2 bases, with 10 bases sitting between them. This CDR3 has 15 residues. Germline values: CDR1 MDHEN, CDR2 SYDVKM. CDR3 nucleotide sequence: TGTGCCAGCAGTCCCCGCAGCCCTGGGGCCAACGTCCTGACTTTC. It translates to CASSPRSPGANVLTF.

This clonotype has ten or more counts. V is TRBV19 and J is TRBJ1-1; 7 positions agree with TRBD1. The CDR3 is 15 residues long. V gave up 6 bases and J gave up 6 bases; unmatched junction bases: 13. Germline loops: CDR1 LNHDA, CDR2 SQIVND (reference sequence). CDR3 DNA: TGTGCCAGTAGCCAATTGACAGGGAGGTACGCTGAAGCTTTCTTT. It is translated as CASSQLTGRYAEAFF.

This clonotype has ten or more counts. V usage is TRBV28 and J usage is TRBJ1-1, with 9 positions matching TRBD1. The CDR3 sequence is 14 residues long. CDR1 is MDHEN and CDR2 is SYDVKM in the germline V gene. The ends lost 3 bases at V and 4 bases at J; junction bases unmatched: 3. This CDR3 is CASSFLDRGTEAFF. The CDR3 DNA reads as TGTGCCAGCAGTTTCCTGGACAGGGGCACTGAAGCTTTCTTT.